The 19 T cell receptor beta chains listed next were all sequenced from one sample in a study of CD8+CD57+ T cells in acquired aplastic anemia. The authors sequenced patients whose flow cytometry had shown CD8+CD57+ cell expansion. TCR beta VDJ and CDR3 profiling used genomic DNA as template. MiXCR, run by TCRdb on the reads, gives a single entry per CDR3 protein. The sample carries a few hundred thousand distinct CDR3 sequences, roughly 34% recorded once. Sequences were obtained from sorted CD4+, CD8+, or CD8+CD57+ T cells (not recorded which) from PBMCs. The receptors derive from a human donor with aplastic anemia.

This clonotype was counted at least ten times. This chain connects TRBV7-8 to TRBJ1-6, with a possible D match to TRBD1 (5 bases). V lost 5 bases to trimming and J lost 6 bases, with 17 bases between them. The CDR3 is 16 residues long. Germline V gene data show CDR1 as SGHVS and CDR2 as FQNEAQ. The CDR3, as DNA: TGTGCCAGCAGCAAAACGAGGAGGGGAGGTAATTCACCCCTCCACTTT. Its protein product is CASSKTRRGGNSPLHF.

There are many counts of this clonotype. J is TRBJ1-2 and V is TRBV6-4, with a possible D match to TRBD1 (5 bases). Deletions cut 4 bases from V and 4 bases from J, with 10 bases between. Germline V gene data show CDR1 as MRHNA and CDR2 as SNTAGT. CDR3 length equals 13 residues. CDR3 sequence: CASSGGVGYGYTF. As DNA, the CDR3 is TGTGCCAGCAGTGGAGGGGTCGGCTATGGCTACACCTTC.

This clonotype was detected a few times. This chain connects TRBV25-1 to TRBJ2-7, with 7 nucleotides matching TRBD1. The V gene's germline CDR1 is MGHDK and CDR2 SYGVNS. Trimming removed 4 bases from V and 4 bases from J; junction bases left unmatched: 7. The CDR3 runs 14 residues. The CDR3: CASSVEGGGYEQYF. CDR3 nucleotide sequence: TGTGCCAGCAGTGTAGAAGGGGGCGGATACGAGCAGTACTTC.

This clonotype was detected ten times or more. Written as DNA, the CDR3 is TGTGCCAGCAGGAATTCAGTGCGGGGCTACACCTTC. It yields the protein CASRNSVRGYTF. This chain joins TRBV12-3 or TRBV12-4 and TRBJ1-2; D unresolved. The CDR3 loop spans 12 amino acids. V was pared by 6 bases and J by 8 bases, with 13 bases between.

The sample holds many counts of this clonotype. The J gene is TRBJ2-3, the V gene TRBV10-3; TRBD2 matches 9 bases. The CDR3 length is 14 residues. Germline V gives CDR1 ENHRY, CDR2 SYGVKD. V lost 8 bases, J lost 3 bases, and 6 bases stayed unmatched. This CDR3 is CAICGGGATDTQYF. In DNA, the CDR3 is TGTGCCATCTGTGGCGGGGGGGCAACAGATACGCAGTATTTT.

The chain recombines TRBV7-2 with TRBJ1-2, with D unresolved. Trimming removed 11 bases from V and 10 bases from J, with 8 bases in between. The CDR3 covers 8 residues. CDR1 SGHTA and CDR2 FQGNSA come from the germline V gene. The CDR3 spells CAQSLYTF. The CDR3 DNA reads TGTGCCCAATCCCTCTACACCTTC.

The chain links TRBV3-1 to TRBJ1-1; D remains ambiguous. The CDR3 is made up of 15 amino acids. Per the germline V gene, CDR1 is LGHDT and CDR2 is YNNKEL (reference sequence). Trimming stripped 5 bases from V and 2 bases from J, with 15 bases between. This CDR3 reads CASSELRAVNTEAFF. CDR3 in DNA: TGTGCCAGCAGCGAACTTAGGGCTGTAAACACTGAAGCTTTCTTT.

The CDR3, as DNA: TGTGCCATCAGCGCGTCGGGGGCCGGTAATAATTCACCCCTCCACTTT. It is translated as CAISASGAGNNSPLHF. The chain employs TRBV10-3 and TRBJ1-6; D is possibly TRBD1 (6 bases). V was clipped by 6 bases and J by 5 bases, with 17 bases between them. Germline V gives CDR1 ENHRY, CDR2 SYGVKD. CDR3 length: 16 residues.

This clonotype was counted many times. This chain uses TRBV10-1 with TRBJ1-5; D is uncertain. Germline V gives CDR1 WNHNN, CDR2 SYGVQD (reference sequence). The CDR3 spans 10 residues. Trimming cost V 10 bases and J 5 bases, with 6 bases left between them. In nucleotides, the CDR3 is TGCGCCACCCCCTATCAGCCCCAGCATTTT. Its protein product is CATPYQPQHF.

DNA for the CDR3: TGCAGTGCCGCCCCGGGACTAGGCGATACGCAGTATTTT. Translation gives CSAAPGLGDTQYF. J is TRBJ2-3 and V is TRBV20-1; 8 positions agree with TRBD2. Germline-derived CDR1 and CDR2 are DFQATT and SNEGSKA (reference sequence). This CDR3 is built from 13 residues. Trimming removed 6 bases from V and 6 bases from J; junction bases left unmatched: 8.

The chain combines TRBV7-3 with TRBJ2-3, with D possibly matching TRBD1 (8 bases). This CDR3 is built from 15 residues. CDR1 and CDR2 from the germline V gene are SGHTA and FQGTGA. V lost 1 base, J lost 6 bases, and 14 bases lay in between. The CDR3 spells CASSLSGQGGDTQYF. CDR3 bases: TGTGCCAGCAGCTTAAGTGGACAGGGAGGGGATACGCAGTATTTT.

J is TRBJ1-1 and V is TRBV27, with TRBD1 as a possible D gene (6 bases). V was pared by 8 bases and J by 5 bases, with 24 bases between. Germline V CDR1 and CDR2: MNHEY, SMNVEV (reference sequence). This CDR3 comprises 16 residues. The CDR3 nucleotides are TGTGCCAGCGGAAGGTTTTCGCTGGGGGCTCGGACTGAAGCTTTCTTT. This codes for CASGRFSLGARTEAFF.

The J gene is TRBJ2-3, the V gene TRBV7-3; D unresolved. The CDR3 length is 13 residues. Germline CDR1 and CDR2: SGHTA and FQGTGA. The V end was cut by 5 bases, the J end by 10 bases, with 16 bases between. The CDR3 region is CASSPYGAVAQYF. The DNA of the CDR3 is TGTGCCAGCAGCCCCTATGGTGCCGTTGCGCAGTATTTT.

This clonotype was seen a few times. This sequence joins TRBV5-1 and TRBJ2-5, with D unclear. In germline, CDR1 is SGHRS, CDR2 YFSETQ. The CDR3 is 14 amino acids. The V and J ends lost 0 bases and 2 bases respectively, with 8 bases between them. CDR3 DNA: TGCGCCAGCAGCTTGGCCTGGTTACAAGAGACCCAGTACTTC. Encoded protein: CASSLAWLQETQYF.

In regard to this clonotype: A single base separates this from a much larger clone, so it may be a read error. The chain is built from TRBV5-5 and TRBJ1-1, with TRBD1 matching 9 bases. Germline V gene sequence: CDR1 SGHKS, CDR2 YYEKEE (reference sequence). CDR3 length: 14 amino acids. The CDR3: CAGSTGQGNTEAFF. The DNA of the CDR3 is TGTGCCGGCAGCACGGGACAGGGGAACACTGAAGCTTTCTTT. The full variable domain, in which reference TRBV5-5 and TRBJ1-1 provide the parts outside the CDR3, is DAGVTQSPTHLIKTRGQQVTLRCSPISGHKSVSWYQQVLGQGPQFIFQYYEKEERGRGNFPDRFSARQFPNYSSELNVNALLLGDSALYLCAGSTGQGNTEAFFGQGTRLTVV.

The chain links TRBV5-1 to TRBJ2-2; possible D gene TRBD2, 6 bases. In germline, CDR1 is SGHRS, CDR2 YFSETQ. V gave up 0 bases and J gave up 1 base, with 10 bases separating them. The CDR3 loop spans 16 amino acids. CDR3 loop: CASSLASVGNTGELFF. The DNA of the CDR3 is TGCGCCAGCAGCTTGGCTAGCGTCGGGAACACCGGGGAGCTGTTTTTT.

The chain joins TRBV19 to TRBJ2-7; 11 bases line up with TRBD1. Germline V gene data show CDR1 as LNHDA and CDR2 as SQIVND (reference sequence). V lost 9 bases to trimming and J lost 5 bases; unmatched junction nucleotides: 15. The CDR3 length is 16 residues. CDR3 in DNA: TGTGCCAGCAGCGGCGGACAGGGGGCGCGGTTCCACGAGCAGTACTTC. Translated: CASSGGQGARFHEQYF.

There are a few counts of this clonotype. The chain has TRBV20-1 and TRBJ2-1, with 10 bases lining up with TRBD2. The CDR3 is made up of 15 amino acids. V trimming: 4 bases; J trimming: 7 bases; junction bases outside the gene matches: 10. Per the germline V gene, CDR1 is DFQATT and CDR2 is SNEGSKA (reference sequence). CDR3 region: CSANRASGGSNEQFF. In DNA form, the CDR3 reads TGCAGTGCTAATCGAGCTAGCGGGGGCTCGAATGAGCAGTTCTTC.

V gene TRBV4-1 combines with J gene TRBJ1-4; D not resolved. V was clipped by 1 base and J by 8 bases, with 11 bases between them. The germline V gene encodes CDR1 MGHRA and CDR2 YSYEKL. The CDR3 totals 14 residues. DNA of the CDR3: TGCGCCAGCAGCCAAGCAACAACCGGGGAAAAACTGTTTTTT. Translated, it gives CASSQATTGEKLFF.